The rows below give T cell receptor beta chains drawn from one sample of a study of T cells after yellow fever vaccination. Each CDR3 protein gets one entry after TCRdb re-called the 5' RACE reads with MiXCR. The table lists around 150,000 distinct CDR3 sequences, approximately 6.7% of them singletons, with roughly 2.5% in the top ten. The material was CD4+ T cells sorted from PBMCs, obtained 4 to 5 days after the first yellow fever vaccination. The receptors derive from a man between 18 and 35 years old who received the YFV17D yellow fever vaccine. Each CDR3 is given with its conserved first and last residue. Fields, in order: clone size, V gene, D gene, J gene, CDR3 protein, CDR3 DNA. A D gene is named only where the DNA matches it firmly. Clone size is shown for a subset of rows, as once, few, many or a class of expanded clone.

many	TRBV12-3/TRBV12-4	NA	TRBJ2-5	CASGQEEGHQETQYF	TGTGCCAGCGGACAGGAGGAGGGCCACCAAGAGACCCAGTACTTC
few	TRBV20-1	TRBD1	TRBJ2-1	CSASRTGVDEQFF	TGCAGTGCTAGCCGGACAGGGGTCGATGAGCAGTTCTTC
NA	TRBV2	NA	TRBJ1-5	CASNREGNQPQHF	TGTGCCAGCAATCGAGAGGGGAATCAGCCCCAGCATTTT
many	TRBV27	NA	TRBJ1-1	CASSRQTMNTEAFF	TGTGCCAGCAGCAGACAGACCATGAACACTGAAGCTTTCTTT
many	TRBV6-1	NA	TRBJ1-2	CASSKTGLANYGYTF	TGTGCCAGCAGTAAAACAGGACTAGCTAACTATGGCTACACCTTC
NA	TRBV9	TRBD2	TRBJ2-7	CASSVDTSGPYEQYF	TGTGCCAGCAGCGTAGACACTAGCGGCCCCTACGAGCAGTACTTC
few	TRBV20-1	TRBD2	TRBJ2-1	CSARDLEIAGGPNEQFF	TGCAGTGCTAGAGATCTCGAAATAGCGGGGGGGCCTAATGAGCAGTTCTTC
many	TRBV6-1	NA	TRBJ2-2	CASSGTVNTGELFF	TGTGCCAGCAGTGGGACAGTCAACACCGGGGAGCTGTTTTTT
few	TRBV7-2	TRBD1	TRBJ1-2	CASSFYLGGNYGYTF	TGTGCCAGCAGCTTTTACTTAGGGGGCAACTATGGCTACACCTTC
few	TRBV5-6	NA	TRBJ1-6	CASSGRGDYNSPLHF	TGTGCCAGCAGCGGCCGAGGGGATTATAATTCACCCCTCCACTTT
many	TRBV12-3/TRBV12-4	NA	TRBJ2-3	CASSPQSDTQYF	TGTGCCAGCAGCCCCCAATCAGATACGCAGTATTTT
NA	TRBV24-1	NA	TRBJ2-5	CATSDFGADQETQYF	TGTGCCACCAGTGATTTCGGGGCAGATCAAGAGACCCAGTACTTC
many	TRBV5-8	TRBD1	TRBJ1-1	CASSRDSFEAFF	TGTGCCAGCAGCCGGGACAGCTTTGAAGCTTTCTTT
many	TRBV9	TRBD2	TRBJ2-3	CASSVLRGGRSTDTQYF	TGTGCCAGCAGCGTTTTGCGGGGGGGCAGAAGCACAGATACGCAGTATTTT
few	TRBV5-1	NA	TRBJ1-1	CASSLWGTNTEAFF	TGCGCCAGCAGCTTGTGGGGGACAAACACTGAAGCTTTCTTT
many	TRBV7-2	NA	TRBJ2-7	CASKGFSYEQYF	TGTGCCAGCAAAGGGTTTTCCTACGAGCAGTACTTC
many	TRBV27	TRBD1	TRBJ2-7	CASSWGQGASEQYF	TGTGCCAGCAGTTGGGGACAGGGGGCTTCCGAGCAGTACTTC
few	TRBV6-5	NA	TRBJ2-5	CASSPLGMVGRETQYF	TGTGCCAGCAGTCCTCTTGGGATGGTGGGACGGGAGACCCAGTACTTC
many	TRBV28	NA	TRBJ2-2	CASTAPGYTGELFF	TGTGCCAGCACGGCTCCAGGGTACACCGGGGAGCTGTTTTTT
many	TRBV12-5	TRBD1	TRBJ1-1	CASGEIQGEAFF	TGTGCTAGTGGAGAAATACAGGGGGAAGCTTTCTTT
many	TRBV29-1	TRBD1	TRBJ2-5	CSVEDPWGQGAWETQYF	TGCAGCGTTGAAGATCCATGGGGACAGGGGGCCTGGGAGACCCAGTACTTC
many	TRBV12-3/TRBV12-4	TRBD1	TRBJ2-3	CASSRQGADTQYF	TGTGCCAGCAGCCGACAGGGGGCGGATACGCAGTATTTT
many	TRBV5-1	TRBD1	TRBJ2-3	CASNMGQGGSDTQYF	TGCGCCAGCAATATGGGACAGGGAGGTTCAGATACGCAGTATTTT
NA	TRBV9	NA	TRBJ1-5	CASSVAGGEQPQHF	TGTGCCAGCAGCGTAGCGGGGGGTGAGCAGCCCCAGCATTTT
many	TRBV10-3	TRBD1	TRBJ2-6	CATGRPRQGTGANVLTF	TGTGCCACCGGGCGTCCAAGACAGGGAACAGGGGCCAACGTCCTGACTTTC